This T cell receptor beta chain was obtained from a study of cytomegalovirus exposure and HLA in healthy donors. Background on the study: Across almost 400 genotyped donors, over 70% landed in the Caucasian-associated ancestry cluster. General study findings and limits: The classifier was said to identify cytomegalovirus status with high specificity and sensitivity. No immune exposure information besides CMV serostatus was available. Across donors, sequencing depth was assumed by presence/absence analyses to be roughly uniform.

PCR employed 60 Vbeta and 13 Jbeta primers. Repertoires were generated with immunoSEQ multiplex PCR, while TCRdb's copy carries only in-frame clones and drops some. The sample lists approximately 140,000 clones, around four fifths occurring once. For this clone: Its specificity is not known.

This CDR3 has 15 residues. V was shortened by 7 bases and J by 0 bases, with 16 bases between the two germline ends. The germline V gene has CDR1 SGHDT and CDR2 YYEEEE. This chain uses TRBV5-6 with TRBJ1-1; D gene uncertain. Material: PBMCs. The clonotype was recovered from a woman aged 40 to 50 in good health and CMV-seropositive. The CDR3 nucleotides are TGTGCCAGCGACGAAGGAGGTCGGATGAACACTGAAGCTTTCTTT. It is translated as CASDEGGRMNTEAFF.